The present entry profiles one TCR beta chain with its context. This entry belongs to a study of blood T cell repertoires in COVID-19. Study-wide background: Spain, Italy and the United States supplied samples that represented acute and convalescent COVID-19.

The method was immunoSEQ multiplex PCR; TCRdb's version includes in-frame clones alone and lacks a portion of them. The sample has 250,000 to 350,000 clones; roughly 85% are singletons. The CDR3 consists of 17 residues. The V gene's germline CDR1 is SGHNT and CDR2 YYREEE (reference sequence). Trimming left V 4 bases short and J 6 bases short, with 23 bases between. Sequences were obtained from PBMCs or T cells enriched from blood (not recorded which). V gene TRBV5-4 combines with J gene TRBJ2-1; D is perhaps TRBD2 (8 bases). The sequence derives from a woman younger than 45 who had recovered from COVID-19. CDR3 sequence: CASSPGGGRGSSNEQFF. CDR3 in DNA: TGTGCCAGCAGCCCCGGGGGGGGCAGGGGGTCTTCCAATGAGCAGTTCTTC. Combining the CDR3 with reference TRBV5-4 and TRBJ2-1 gives the whole variable domain ETGVTQSPTHLIKTRGQQVTLRCSSQSGHNTVSWYQQALGQGPQFIFQYYREEENGRGNFPPRFSGLQFPNYSSELNVNALELDDSALYLCASSPGGGRGSSNEQFFGPGTRLTVL.